A single sample is the source of the 21 T cell receptor beta chains below, sequenced in a study of shared clonotypes between healthy human individuals. Produced via immunoSEQ multiplex PCR; TCRdb's table is partial and in-frame only. Counted here are millions of clones, approximately 94% occurring once; the ten biggest clones make up around 0.15%. Material for sequencing was naive CD4+ T cells sorted from blood. Subset in this sample: CD45RA+ positively selected. The receptors were gathered from a man aged 18-30 years in good health.

On this clone: The sample has other DNA sequences that encode this CDR3 too. V is TRBV30 and J is TRBJ1-1; D perhaps matches TRBD1 (6 bases). Trimming left V 4 bases short and J 2 bases short, with 11 bases between. The length of the CDR3 is 13 residues. Germline V CDR1 and CDR2: GTSNPN, SVGIG (reference sequence). The CDR3 DNA sequence: TGTGCCTGGACAGGGGTTGGAAACACTGAAGCTTTCTTT. It codes for CAWTGVGNTEAFF.

This rearrangement joins TRBV5-1 to TRBJ1-4; 7 bases align to TRBD1. V lost 4 bases and J lost 3; bases outside the gene matches: 9. Germline values: CDR1 SGHRS, CDR2 YFSETQ. This CDR3 contains 16 residues. The CDR3 nucleotides read TGCGCCAGCAGCCCCGGGACAGCCCCATCTAATGAAAAACTGTTTTTT. It is translated as CASSPGTAPSNEKLFF.

The chain's CDR3 is CASSLVGGTGTPSTEAFF. CDR3 DNA: TGTGCCAGCAGCTTAGTAGGTGGAACCGGGACACCATCCACTGAAGCTTTCTTT. V and J are TRBV7-9 and TRBJ1-1; tentatively, D is TRBD1 (6 bases). V lost 1 base and J 4 bases, leaving 22 bases between the germline ends. CDR3 length: 18 amino acids. Per germline, CDR1 SEHNR and CDR2 FQNEAQ (reference sequence). The full variable domain, rest sourced from reference TRBV7-9 and TRBJ1-1, is DTGVSQNPRHKITKRGQNVTFRCDPISEHNRLYWYRQTLGQGPEFLTYFQNEAQLEKSRLLSDRFSAERPKGSFSTLEIQRTEQGDSAMYLCASSLVGGTGTPSTEAFFGQGTRLTVV.

The chain is built from TRBV11-2 and TRBJ1-2, with D perhaps matching TRBD1 (5 bases). The germline V gene has CDR1 SGHAT and CDR2 FQNNGV. The CDR3 covers 13 residues. The V end was cut by 2 bases, the J end by 3 bases, with 7 bases between. CDR3 nucleotides: TGTGCCAGCAGCTTATGGGGGGACTATGGCTACACCTTC. Translation gives CASSLWGDYGYTF.

The V and J genes are TRBV7-4 and TRBJ2-7, with 8 nucleotides matching TRBD2. Germline trimming cut 3 bases from V and 2 bases from J; bases unmatched to any gene: 30. Germline CDR1 is SGHVT and CDR2 is SQSDAQ. The CDR3 runs 23 residues. The CDR3 DNA sequence: TGTGCCAGCAGCTTTAGAAACATCCGATTAAAGCTAGCGGGTTCCTTCCTCCCCTACGAGCAGTACTTC. It codes for CASSFRNIRLKLAGSFLPYEQYF.

The chain links TRBV16 to TRBJ2-2, with D perhaps assigned TRBD1 or TRBD2 (5 bases each). Germline CDR1 KGHSY, CDR2 FQNENV. The CDR3 totals 16 residues. Trimming cost V 4 bases and J 7 bases, with 19 bases left between them. CDR3 region: CASSRRDPAGGGELFF. DNA of the CDR3: TGTGCCAGCAGCCGCCGGGACCCCGCTGGAGGCGGGGAGCTGTTTTTT.

This chain connects TRBV14 to TRBJ2-1; D uncertain. Germline V CDR1 and CDR2: SGHDN, FVKESK. Trimming left V 4 bases short and J 3 bases short, with 4 bases between. This CDR3 is built from 12 residues. Here the CDR3 DNA reads TGTGCCAGCAGCCCCGGCTACAATGAGCAGTTCTTC. As protein: CASSPGYNEQFF.

The V gene is TRBV5-4, the J gene TRBJ2-1, with 9 bases aligning to TRBD1. V lost 2 bases, J lost 7 bases, and 10 bases stayed unmatched. The CDR3 sequence is 16 residues long. Germline CDR1 is SGHNT and CDR2 is YYREEE (reference sequence). CDR3 region: CASSFGNRGPMNEQFF. The CDR3 region has the DNA TGTGCCAGCAGCTTTGGGAACAGGGGGCCCATGAATGAGCAGTTCTTC.

This chain uses TRBV10-3 with TRBJ2-5; TRBD2 matches 7 bases. This CDR3 has 13 residues. Germline trimming cut 6 bases from V and 5 bases from J; bases unmatched to any gene: 6. Per the germline V gene, CDR1 is ENHRY and CDR2 is SYGVKD. The CDR3 DNA reads as TGTGCCATCAGGGAAGGCGGGAGTGAGACCCAGTACTTC. It is translated as CAIREGGSETQYF.

J is TRBJ1-6 and V is TRBV30; D not resolved. V gave up 1 base and J gave up 7 bases, with 11 bases separating them. The CDR3 is made up of 14 amino acids. Germline-derived CDR1 and CDR2 are GTSNPN and SVGIG (reference sequence). CDR3 nucleotides: TGTGCCTGGAGTGAAGGACTCTCGAATTCACCCCTCCACTTT. This translates into CAWSEGLSNSPLHF. Full variable domain (missing parts from reference TRBV30 and TRBJ1-6): SQTIHQWPATLVQPVGSPLSLECTVEGTSNPNLYWYRQAAGRGLQLLFYSVGIGQISSEVPQNLSASRPQDRQFILSSKKLLLSDSGFYLCAWSEGLSNSPLHFGNGTRLTVT.

The chain carries TRBV5-6 and TRBJ2-5; the match to TRBD1 covers 8 bases. Germline values: CDR1 SGHDT, CDR2 YYEEEE. V gave up 0 bases and J gave up 5 bases; unmatched junction bases: 9. The length of the CDR3 is 16 residues. CDR3 coding DNA: TGTGCCAGCAGCTTGGCGGGCAGGGGGCTATTGGAGACCCAGTACTTC. It codes for CASSLAGRGLLETQYF.

The chain recombines TRBV5-1 with TRBJ2-2, with a possible D match to TRBD1 (5 bases). Germline values: CDR1 SGHRS, CDR2 YFSETQ. Trimming stripped 0 bases from V and 6 bases from J, with 9 bases between. The CDR3 runs 14 residues. The CDR3 sequence: CASSLEQVAGELFF. Written as DNA, the CDR3 is TGCGCCAGCAGCTTGGAACAGGTCGCCGGGGAGCTGTTTTTT.

The chain couples TRBV6-5 to TRBJ2-7, with TRBD1 identical over 7 bases. CDR1 is MNHEY, CDR2 SVGAGI, per germline. Trimming removed 6 bases from V and 0 bases from J; junction bases left unmatched: 8. The CDR3 spans 15 residues. In DNA form, the CDR3 reads TGTGCCAGCAGCCCCTCGGGGACAGTCTCCTACGAGCAGTACTTC. The encoded protein is CASSPSGTVSYEQYF.

The chain carries TRBV7-2 and TRBJ2-1, with 10 bases matching TRBD2. This CDR3 region has 16 residues. The germline gives CDR1 SGHTA, CDR2 FQGNSA. After removal of 5 bases from V and 0 bases from J, the junction contained 4 bases not matched to a gene. DNA for the CDR3: TGTGCCAGCAGCGTTAGCGGGAGGCCCTCCTACAATGAGCAGTTCTTC. Protein sequence: CASSVSGRPSYNEQFF.

The genes are TRBV7-2 and TRBJ2-1; 11 bases map to TRBD2. CDR3 size: 17 residues. Germline CDR1 is SGHTA and CDR2 is FQGNSA. After removal of 5 bases from V and 7 bases from J, the junction contained 13 bases not matched to a gene. The CDR3: CASSLRSWASGGNEQFF. CDR3 in DNA: TGTGCCAGCAGCCTCCGAAGTTGGGCTAGCGGGGGGAATGAGCAGTTCTTC.

As for this clone: This specimen includes other DNA sequences encoding the same CDR3. The chain is built from TRBV9 and TRBJ2-3; D not certain. This CDR3 is built from 12 residues. Trimming took off 3 bases at V and 6 bases at J, with 8 bases between the two ends. Germline loops: CDR1 SGDLS, CDR2 YYNGEE. This CDR3 is CASSAIPDTQYF. CDR3 nucleotides: TGTGCCAGCAGCGCTATCCCCGATACGCAGTATTTT.

The chain joins TRBV5-1 to TRBJ2-5; 9 bases line up with TRBD1. With 4 bases clipped from V and 2 bases from J, the junction kept 3 bases outside the gene matches. The germline gives CDR1 SGHRS, CDR2 YFSETQ. The CDR3 totals 14 residues. The CDR3 spells CASSAGQGQETQYF. The CDR3 nucleotides are TGCGCCAGCAGCGCGGGACAGGGACAAGAGACCCAGTACTTC.

The chain is built from TRBV7-9 and TRBJ1-2, with D possibly being TRBD1 (5 bases). Germline V gene sequence: CDR1 SEHNR, CDR2 FQNEAQ (reference sequence). This CDR3 comprises 14 residues. Trimming pared 2 bases from V and 4 bases from J, leaving 11 bases between. CDR3 DNA: TGTGCCAGCAGCTTACACGACAGCCTCTATGGCTACACCTTC. Amino acid sequence: CASSLHDSLYGYTF.

The table lists this clone with a count of one. This chain uses TRBV7-2 with TRBJ1-6; tentatively, D is TRBD1 (6 bases). This CDR3 spans 17 amino acids. The germline V and J ends were trimmed by 5 bases and 7 bases, with 21 bases remaining between them. Germline V gene sequence: CDR1 SGHTA, CDR2 FQGNSA. The chain's CDR3 is CASSPGIWTAGNSPLHF. CDR3 bases: TGTGCCAGCAGCCCCGGAATATGGACAGCTGGGAATTCACCCCTCCACTTT.

The chain has TRBV6-1 and TRBJ2-1; perhaps TRBD2 as D (5 bases). Germline assignment: CDR1 MNHNS and CDR2 SASEGT. The CDR3 sequence is 15 residues long. V was shortened by 8 bases and J by 0 bases, with 14 bases between the two germline ends. The DNA for the CDR3 is TGTGCCAGCGAAGGCAGCGGAGGCTCCTACAATGAGCAGTTCTTC. Residues: CASEGSGGSYNEQFF.

J is TRBJ2-4 and V is TRBV5-1; 7 bases align to TRBD2. The germline V gene encodes CDR1 SGHRS and CDR2 YFSETQ. There are 14 residues in the CDR3. Trimming removed 3 bases from V and 2 bases from J; junction bases left unmatched: 2. CDR3 DNA sequence: TGCGCCAGCAGCTGGGGACTAACCAAAAACATTCAGTACTTC. Encoded protein: CASSWGLTKNIQYF.